Listed here are 8 T cell receptor beta chains from one sample, sequenced in a study of early T cells in non-severe SARS-CoV-2 infection. TCRdb re-called the 5' RACE reads with MiXCR, one entry per CDR3 protein. In the table there are 55,000 or so distinct CDR3 sequences, around 10% of which are singletons. The sequencing sample was made of whole blood. These receptors all stem from an adult who was a healthcare worker with PCR-confirmed SARS-CoV-2 infection or an uninfected control (not recorded which).

The chain joins TRBV5-4 to TRBJ2-7; D is perhaps TRBD1 (5 bases). With 1 base removed from V and 6 bases from J, the gap between germline ends came to 11 bases. The CDR3 is 13 amino acids. CDR1 is SGHNT, CDR2 YYREEE, per germline (reference sequence). CDR3 residues: CASSLRATGEQYF. CDR3 sequence (DNA): TGTGCCAGCAGCTTGAGGGCCACAGGCGAGCAGTACTTC.

This chain joins TRBV29-1 and TRBJ1-2; 7 bases fit TRBD1. The CDR3 has 12 amino acids. In germline, CDR1 is SQVTM, CDR2 ANQGSEA. The V gene end was trimmed by 7 bases and the J gene end by 2 bases; junction bases not matched to a gene: 4. CDR3 DNA sequence: TGCAGCGCAATACAGGGGAACTATGGCTACACCTTC. Translating gives CSAIQGNYGYTF.

This clonotype has ten or more counts. The V gene is TRBV7-9, the J gene TRBJ2-5; tentatively, D is TRBD2 (5 bases). The CDR3 extends over 16 amino acids. The germline V gene encodes CDR1 SEHNR and CDR2 FQNEAQ (reference sequence). V gave up 5 bases and J gave up 5 bases, with 21 bases separating them. Here the CDR3 reads CASSIKAAARRETQYF. The CDR3 nucleotides read TGTGCCAGCAGCATCAAGGCAGCGGCCAGGAGGGAGACCCAGTACTTC.

This clonotype appeared a few times. V usage is TRBV7-9 and J usage is TRBJ2-1, with unresolved D. The CDR3 totals 13 residues. V dropped 0 bases and J dropped 7 bases, with 7 bases sitting between them. Germline V lookup: CDR1 SEHNR, CDR2 FQNEAQ (reference sequence). The CDR3 sequence is CASSLAKGNEQFF. The CDR3 coding sequence is TGTGCCAGCAGCTTAGCGAAAGGGAATGAGCAGTTCTTC.

This clonotype was recorded at least ten times. The chain recombines TRBV29-1 with TRBJ2-7; tentative D call: TRBD1 (6 bases). V lost 7 bases and J 0 bases, leaving 16 bases between the germline ends. The CDR3 length is 14 residues. The germline V gene has CDR1 SQVTM and CDR2 ANQGSEA. The CDR3 region has the DNA TGCAGCGCCAGAAAGGACAGTACCTCCTACGAGCAGTACTTC. This encodes CSARKDSTSYEQYF.

This clonotype came up a few times. The V and J genes are TRBV11-2 and TRBJ1-5; possibly TRBD1 for D (5 bases). CDR1 and CDR2 (germline): SGHAT, FQNNGV. This CDR3 contains 17 residues. Trimming removed 5 bases from V and 0 bases from J, with 17 bases in between. The chain's CDR3 is CASSGYGTTASNQPQHF. As DNA, the CDR3 is TGTGCCAGCAGCGGTTACGGGACGACAGCTAGCAATCAGCCCCAGCATTTT.

This clonotype was seen a handful of times. The V gene is TRBV5-1, the J gene TRBJ2-3; D is perhaps TRBD1 (5 bases). The CDR3 totals 15 residues. The germline gives CDR1 SGHRS, CDR2 YFSETQ. The V end lost 4 bases, the J end lost 6 bases, and 18 bases lay between the germline ends. The CDR3 DNA reads as TGCGCCAGCAGCCCCCTAGACACAGGTCCCGATACGCAGTATTTT. It specifies CASSPLDTGPDTQYF.

The table lists this clonotype with a few counts. The V call is TRBV29-1, the J call TRBJ2-7; 10 nucleotides align to TRBD2. CDR3 length: 17 amino acids. Germline V gives CDR1 SQVTM, CDR2 ANQGSEA. The V gene end was trimmed by 0 bases and the J gene end by 5 bases; junction bases not matched to a gene: 13. The CDR3 DNA is TGCAGCGTTGAAGATCGAGGGACTAGCGATCGTTTCCACGAGCAGTACTTC. Its protein product is CSVEDRGTSDRFHEQYF.